Listed below are T cell receptor beta chains from one sample, sequenced in a study of Ad26.COV2.S vaccination and SARS-CoV-2 variants. The protocol was immunoSEQ multiplex PCR, while the TCRdb copy is restricted to in-frame clones and leaves out a portion. Of approximately 350,000 clones listed, over 75% are singletons. This sample comprised peripheral blood, obtained in a trial of Ad26.COV2.S vaccine versus placebo. Every receptor here comes from a person between 18 and 65 years old who received the Ad26.COV2.S COVID-19 vaccine or a placebo. The CDR3 runs from the conserved cysteine through the conserved F or W. The D gene is left open where the match is weak. Size tells how often a clone was seen (once, few, many) or the class of an expanded clone, and some rows leave it out.

abundance	v_gene	d_gene	j_gene	CDR3aa	CDR3nt
-	TRBV15	-	TRBJ1-1	CATSRDRQASRAFF	TGTGCCACCAGCAGAGACCGGCAGGCCTCTCGAGCTTTCTTT
once	TRBV5-1	TRBD1	TRBJ1-6	CASSPNAAGGNSPLHF	TGCGCCAGCAGCCCGAATGCGGCAGGGGGGAATTCACCCCTCCACTTT
-	TRBV7-2	-	TRBJ1-6	CASSLASSYNSPLHF	TGTGCCAGCAGCTTAGCTAGCTCCTATAATTCACCCCTCCACTTT
-	TRBV19	-	TRBJ2-5	CASSTSSETQYF	TGTGCCAGTAGTACCTCAAGTGAGACCCAGTACTTC
-	TRBV4-3	TRBD1	TRBJ2-1	CASSRRHTGDRSNNEQFF	TGCGCCAGCAGCCGTAGGCATACGGGGGACAGGTCTAACAATGAGCAGTTCTTC
-	TRBV20-1	-	TRBJ2-1	CSASGLEQYNEQFF	TGCAGTGCTAGTGGCTTGGAACAATACAATGAGCAGTTCTTC
once	TRBV3-1/TRBV3-2	-	TRBJ1-2	CASSQDVSYTF	TGTGCCAGCAGCCAAGATGTATCCTACACCTTC
-	TRBV30	-	TRBJ1-4	CAWDDSNEKLFF	TGTGCCTGGGACGACAGCAATGAAAAACTGTTTTTT
-	TRBV2	-	TRBJ1-1	CASSDLGAEAFF	TGTGCCAGCAGTGACCTGGGCGCTGAAGCTTTCTTT
-	TRBV6-6	TRBD1	TRBJ2-5	CASSYGQGGRETQYF	TGTGCCAGCAGTTACGGACAGGGGGGTAGGGAGACCCAGTACTTC
-	TRBV6-5	-	TRBJ2-5	CASVGGRETQYF	TGTGCCAGCGTAGGGGGAAGAGAGACCCAGTACTTC
-	TRBV10-3	TRBD1	TRBJ2-1	CATHRAGQGGYEQFF	TGTGCCACCCATCGCGCCGGACAGGGTGGCTATGAGCAGTTCTTC
-	TRBV7-6	TRBD2	TRBJ2-1	CASSLAVLAGGRNEQFF	TGTGCCAGCAGCCTAGCCGTTCTAGCGGGGGGCAGGAATGAGCAGTTCTTC
-	TRBV27	-	TRBJ1-6	CASSLSEGVGSPLHF	TGTGCCAGCAGTTTATCGGAGGGGGTCGGTTCACCCCTCCACTTT
-	TRBV6-6	-	TRBJ1-5	CASSSDSNSNQPQHF	TGTGCCAGCAGCTCGGACAGCAATAGCAATCAGCCCCAGCATTTT